The 10 T cell receptor beta chains below were found in one sample sequenced in a study of graft-versus-host responses after intestinal transplantation (dated by TCRdb to about 2021). What these receptors recognize is not known. Preparation of the library involved the immunoSEQ multiplex PCR assay. TCRdb carries this immuneACCESS record with in-frame sequences only. Its versions omit some clonotypes, under half of them owing to an unresolved V gene in the studies checked, with the rest unexplained. This sample has about 120,000 clones in its table, and 85% to 95% of those were observed once. Jointly, the top ten make up under 0.3% of the sample. What the time point label conveys for this sample: cells obtained before transplantation from donor or recipient. The sequences come from unstimulated CD4+ T cells sorted from spleen or lymph node cells, collected before transplant. The receptors stem from a human donor who was the organ donor for an intestinal transplant.

This clone turned up a few times. This sequence joins TRBV4-3 and TRBJ2-2, with a weak D call TRBD2 (6 bases). The germline CDR1 and CDR2 sequences are LGHNA and YSLEER. Trimming took 2 bases from V and 2 from J, leaving 12 bases between them. The CDR3 length is 16 residues. The CDR3, as DNA: TGCGCCAGCAGCCAAACGCGCGGGACCAACACCGGGGAGCTGTTTTTT. This sequence encodes CASSQTRGTNTGELFF.

The rearrangement links TRBV5-6 to TRBJ2-7; 11 bases align to TRBD2. CDR1 SGHDT and CDR2 YYEEEE come from the germline V gene. This CDR3 has 15 residues. V lost 2 bases, J lost 5 bases, and 6 bases stayed unmatched. Here the CDR3 reads CASSFLAGGLNEQYF. Written as DNA, the CDR3 is TGTGCCAGCAGCTTCTTAGCGGGAGGGTTGAACGAGCAGTACTTC.

In its sample, this clone was seen once. This chain connects TRBV6-5 to TRBJ2-3; D ambiguous. Per germline, CDR1 MNHEY and CDR2 SVGAGI. The V end was cut by 0 bases, the J end by 4 bases, with 8 bases between. The CDR3 runs 14 residues. The CDR3 coding sequence is TGTGCCAGCAGTTACTCCAAAAACGCAGATACGCAGTATTTT. Amino acid sequence: CASSYSKNADTQYF.

This chain uses TRBV14 with TRBJ1-2; D call uncertain. The CDR3 loop spans 14 amino acids. CDR1 is SGHDN, CDR2 FVKESK, per germline. Trimming removed 1 base at V and 0 bases at J, with 6 bases between. The CDR3 loop reads CASSQGFANYGYTF. In DNA form, the CDR3 reads TGTGCCAGCAGCCAAGGTTTCGCTAACTATGGCTACACCTTC.

The rearrangement uses TRBV27 and TRBJ1-2; D is uncertain. The CDR3 contains 15 residues. The V end was cut by 5 bases, the J end by 8 bases, with 21 bases between. Germline CDR1 is MNHEY and CDR2 is SMNVEV (reference sequence). The CDR3 bases are TGTGCCAGCAGTCCGGACGGAGTGACTCTTCTGGGCTACACCTTC. Its protein product is CASSPDGVTLLGYTF.

This clone showed up just a few times. The chain is built from TRBV19 and TRBJ2-7, with TRBD2 identical over 7 bases. The V gene's germline CDR1 is LNHDA and CDR2 SQIVND (reference sequence). This CDR3 contains 14 residues. V shed 8 bases and J 0 bases; nucleotides not matched to a gene: 7. The CDR3 here is CASRASGYSYEQYF. For the CDR3, the DNA is TGTGCCAGTCGGGCTAGCGGATACTCCTACGAGCAGTACTTC.

V is TRBV5-1 and J is TRBJ2-5; D is unresolved. From germline, CDR1 is SGHRS and CDR2 YFSETQ. The CDR3 runs 14 residues. With 4 bases removed from V and 2 bases from J, the gap between germline ends came to 12 bases. In DNA, the CDR3 is TGCGCCAGCAGCGAAAACAACCCACAAGAGACCCAGTACTTC. Amino acid sequence: CASSENNPQETQYF.

This clone has only one observation. V usage is TRBV28 and J usage is TRBJ1-5; D is undetermined. The CDR3 spans 16 residues. CDR1 and CDR2 from the germline V gene are MDHEN and SYDVKM. Deletions cut 5 bases from V and 2 bases from J, with 16 bases between. The CDR3, as DNA: TGTGCCAGCAGTGCTTCGGAGGGCCCGGGCAATCAGCCCCAGCATTTT. Translated: CASSASEGPGNQPQHF.

In DNA form, the CDR3 reads TGCGCCAGCATGCCGATGGGGCTCCCTTTGAACACTGAAGCTTTCTTT. Its translation: CASMPMGLPLNTEAFF. The chain employs TRBV4-1 and TRBJ1-1, with a possible D match to TRBD1 (5 bases). Germline V gives CDR1 MGHRA, CDR2 YSYEKL. There are 16 residues in the CDR3. V was pared by 7 bases and J by 0 bases, with 18 bases between.

CDR3 residues: CASSLKVTGSYEQYF. CDR3 nucleotides: TGTGCCAGCAGCTTGAAAGTGACAGGGTCCTACGAGCAGTACTTC. The rearrangement links TRBV5-4 to TRBJ2-7; TRBD1 matches at 7 bases. CDR1 and CDR2 (germline): SGHNT, YYREEE (reference sequence). V lost 1 base to trimming and J lost 1 base; unmatched junction nucleotides: 5. The CDR3 contains 15 residues.